This T cell receptor (beta chain) was identified in a study of cytomegalovirus exposure and HLA in healthy donors. Per the germline V gene, CDR1 is SGHTA and CDR2 is FQGNSA. The CDR3 runs 15 residues. V lost 4 bases, J lost 9 bases, and 9 bases stayed unmatched. Unrecorded immune exposure was likely among donors, who were nominally healthy when sampled. Amplification used 60 Vbeta primers and 13 Jbeta primers. In the original workflow: Counted up in a later analysis, unique TCR beta chains came to some 80 million, with around 12 million shared. Sequencing was performed with immunoSEQ multiplex PCR; in TCRdb, only in-frame clones are kept and a portion is missing. The V and J calls and clone size are taken from that table; D and trimming were inferred from the DNA. The repertoire consists of 100,000 to 150,000 clones, with over 70% occurring once and the leading ten covering 4%. About this clone: Its target is not known.

Study-level findings and limits: The likely origin of a cluster of highly shared sequence variants was a sequencing artifact.

This clonotype was sampled from a man between 18 and 35 years old in good health and CMV-seropositive. This chain uses TRBV7-2 with TRBJ1-6; 7 nucleotides agree with TRBD1. The sample consisted of PBMCs. The CDR3 DNA is TGTGCCAGCAGCTACCACAGGGGAGACGGTTCACCCCTCCACTTT. Its translation: CASSYHRGDGSPLHF.